The clone carrying this TCR beta chain was observed a single time. No antigen is known for it. V gave up 0 bases and J gave up 8 bases, with 8 bases separating them. This CDR3 spans 13 amino acids. Germline values: CDR1 SGHNT, CDR2 YYREEE (reference sequence). The entry originates in a study of cytomegalovirus exposure and HLA in healthy donors. Notes on the study in general: Some TCR beta chains (about 180 of them) were listed as cytomegalovirus-associated.

Separation from the roughly 680-subject first cohort characterized the roughly 110-subject validation cohort, to which the donors belonged. Using immunoSEQ multiplex PCR, the repertoire was profiled, and TCRdb retains in-frame clones only, with some absent. The data show hundreds of thousands of clones, with approximately 90% seen just once and around 3% held by the top ten. This TCR derives from a man between 18 and 35 years old in good health and CMV-seronegative. This chain connects TRBV5-4 to TRBJ1-4; D gene ambiguous. The sequencing sample was made of PBMCs. CDR3 coding DNA: TGTGCCAGCAGCTTGGCCGAGACAGAAAAACTGTTTTTT. The encoded protein is CASSLAETEKLFF.